A single sample is the source of the 27 T cell receptor beta chains below, sequenced in a study of cytomegalovirus exposure and HLA in healthy donors. It was with 60 Vbeta and 13 Jbeta primers that the PCR ran. The assay was immunoSEQ multiplex PCR, and TCRdb's table has in-frame clones only and misses some. Of around 130,000 clones detected, roughly four fifths appear once; the ten largest clones hold less than 4%. Sequencing was carried out using PBMCs. The receptors originated from a young man in good health and CMV-seronegative.

This chain connects TRBV21-1 to TRBJ2-3; no DNA check was done on the table's D call, TRBD2. TRBV21-1 is listed as a pseudogene. The CDR3 length is 15 residues. DNA of the CDR3: TGTGCCAGCAGCAAAGCTAGCGGGTGCACAGATACGCAGTATTTT. Protein sequence: CASSKASGCTDTQYF.

This chain uses TRBV29-1 with TRBJ1-1; D is possibly TRBD1 (6 bases). V was trimmed by 1 base and J by 2 bases, leaving 8 bases between them. The CDR3 sequence is 13 residues long. Germline V gene sequence: CDR1 SQVTM, CDR2 ANQGSEA. This CDR3 is CSVEARGNTEAFF. CDR3 coding DNA: TGCAGCGTTGAAGCCAGGGGTAACACTGAAGCTTTCTTT.

This clone was detected only once. This chain connects TRBV7-2 to TRBJ2-7; 10 nucleotides line up with TRBD2. The CDR3 is 16 residues long. Germline V gene sequence: CDR1 SGHTA, CDR2 FQGNSA. Unmatched junction bases numbered 9, after V lost 4 bases and J lost 3 bases. CDR3: CASSSIAGGPIYEQYF. In DNA form, the CDR3 reads TGTGCCAGCAGCTCTATAGCGGGAGGCCCGATCTACGAGCAGTACTTC.

The chain has TRBV5-1 and TRBJ2-2; D may be TRBD1 (6 bases). V gave up 4 bases and J gave up 0 bases, with 10 bases separating them. The CDR3 contains 15 residues. Looked up from germline, CDR1 is SGHRS and CDR2 is YFSETQ. As DNA, the CDR3 is TGCGCCAGCAGCCGCCGGACAGCGAACACCGGGGAGCTGTTTTTT. It encodes CASSRRTANTGELFF.

This clone was seen only a few times. The rearrangement uses TRBV5-6 and TRBJ2-3; 10 bases agree with TRBD1. The CDR3 runs 14 residues. V lost 3 bases and J lost 9; bases outside the gene matches: 7. Germline values: CDR1 SGHDT, CDR2 YYEEEE. CDR3 DNA: TGTGCCAGCAGCTCCGACAGGGGGCTAGGAACGCAGTATTTT. It is translated as CASSSDRGLGTQYF.

This clone has only one observation. This rearrangement joins TRBV30 to TRBJ2-3; D is unresolved. Trimming took off 2 bases at V and 1 base at J, with 4 bases between the two ends. The CDR3 spans 12 residues. Per the germline V gene, CDR1 is GTSNPN and CDR2 is SVGIG (reference sequence). As DNA, the CDR3 is TGTGCCTGGAGTTCAGGCACAGATACGCAGTATTTT. Translating it yields CAWSSGTDTQYF.

J is TRBJ1-1 and V is TRBV19; tentatively, D is TRBD1 (5 bases). With 4 bases removed from V and 1 base from J, the gap between germline ends came to 7 bases. CDR1 and CDR2 from the germline V gene are LNHDA and SQIVND (reference sequence). The CDR3 is 13 residues long. The CDR3 nucleotides read TGTGCCAGTAGTAAAGGACAGAACACTGAAGCTTTCTTT. The encoded protein is CASSKGQNTEAFF.

V is TRBV29-1 and J is TRBJ1-1; 7 bases match TRBD1. The trim removed 2 bases at V and 5 bases at J, leaving 8 bases unmatched. The V gene's germline CDR1 is SQVTM and CDR2 ANQGSEA. There are 14 residues in the CDR3. CDR3 loop: CSVELSRGRTEAFF. The CDR3, as DNA: TGCAGCGTTGAATTGTCCAGGGGGAGGACTGAAGCTTTCTTT.

This rearrangement joins TRBV7-2 to TRBJ1-1; D perhaps matches TRBD1 (5 bases). The germline V gene encodes CDR1 SGHTA and CDR2 FQGNSA. V was clipped by 6 bases and J by 2 bases, with 16 bases between them. This CDR3 has 15 residues. CDR3 loop: CASRPTGGGNTEAFF. The CDR3 DNA is TGTGCCAGCAGGCCTACAGGTGGCGGCAACACTGAAGCTTTCTTT.

The table lists this clone with a count of one. This sequence joins TRBV28 and TRBJ2-1; 12 bases are shared with TRBD2. The V gene end was trimmed by 5 bases and the J gene end by 6 bases; junction bases not matched to a gene: 8. Germline loops: CDR1 MDHEN, CDR2 SYDVKM. CDR3 length equals 16 residues. CDR3 bases: TGTGCCAGCAGTGCCCGGACTAGCGGGATCCTCAATGAGCAGTTCTTC. Protein: CASSARTSGILNEQFF.

V is TRBV28 and J is TRBJ1-2; no definite D call. CDR1 is MDHEN and CDR2 is SYDVKM in the germline V gene. The V gene lost 4 bases and the J gene lost 4 bases, with 4 bases spanning the gap. This CDR3 comprises 11 residues. CDR3 residues: CASSSRYGYTF. Written as DNA, the CDR3 is TGTGCCAGCAGTTCGCGCTATGGCTACACCTTC.

This clone appeared a single time. Its ends do not fully match the called genes, so a read error is possible. The chain employs TRBV30 and TRBJ2-1, with D tentatively TRBD2 (5 bases). The CDR3 has 12 residues. The V gene's germline CDR1 is GTSNPN and CDR2 SVGIG (reference sequence). The CDR3, as DNA: TGTGCCGGGAGTGGAGCATACAATGAGCAGTTCTTC. It specifies CAGSGAYNEQFF.

This rearrangement joins TRBV7-2 to TRBJ2-7; 10 nucleotides match TRBD1. The CDR3 totals 13 residues. J was trimmed by 6 bases and V by 4 bases; bases with no gene match: 3. Germline-derived CDR1 and CDR2 are SGHTA and FQGNSA. CDR3 in amino acids: CASSSRTGGEQYF. The CDR3 DNA is TGTGCCAGCAGCTCAAGGACAGGGGGCGAGCAGTACTTC.

This chain uses TRBV9 with TRBJ2-1; 8 bases match TRBD2. The CDR3 contains 15 residues. V shed 4 bases and J 4 bases; nucleotides not matched to a gene: 7. Germline V gene lookup returns CDR1 SGDLS and CDR2 YYNGEE. Here the CDR3 DNA reads TGTGCCAGCAGCCCGGGGGGGCCAGCTTACAATGAGCAGTTCTTC. Protein: CASSPGGPAYNEQFF. The entire variable domain, with the rest obtained from reference TRBV9 and TRBJ2-1, is as follows: DSGVTQTPKHLITATGQRVTLRCSPRSGDLSVYWYQQSLDQGLQFLIQYYNGEERAKGNILERFSAQQFPDLHSELNLSSLELGDSALYFCASSPGGPAYNEQFFGPGTRLTVL.

The CDR3 loop is CASSIDMGMRAKNIQYF. Here the CDR3 DNA reads TGTGCCAGTAGTATAGATATGGGTATGAGGGCCAAAAACATTCAGTACTTC. The chain carries TRBV19 and TRBJ2-4; D is undetermined. The CDR3 length is 17 residues. CDR1 is LNHDA and CDR2 is SQIVND in the germline V gene (reference sequence). V lost 0 bases and J 1 base, leaving 13 bases between the germline ends.

The rearrangement uses TRBV4-1 and TRBJ2-7; TRBD1 agrees at 8 bases. The CDR3 runs to 15 residues. The junction had 9 bases not matched to a gene; V was cut back by 1 base and J by 7 bases. Per the germline V gene, CDR1 is MGHRA and CDR2 is YSYEKL. The CDR3 loop reads CASSQAGTGLREQYF. The DNA for the CDR3 is TGCGCCAGCAGCCAAGCTGGGACAGGCCTACGAGAGCAGTACTTC.

Turning to this clone: Germline and junction disagree at one end, which may indicate a read error. The rearrangement joins TRBV7-7 to TRBJ2-3; no reliable D call. In germline, CDR1 is SSHAT, CDR2 FNYEAQ (reference sequence). This CDR3 is 14 amino acids long. CDR3 bases: TGTGCTAGCAGCTTGGGCTTTAGCACAGATACGCAGTATTTT. Protein sequence: CASSLGFSTDTQYF.

J is TRBJ2-1 and V is TRBV6-6; D remains unclear. V dropped 6 bases and J dropped 0 bases, with 15 bases sitting between them. The CDR3 covers 16 residues. Germline V lookup: CDR1 MNHNY, CDR2 SVGAGI (reference sequence). The CDR3 region has the DNA TGTGCCAGCAGCTACATCCAGGTGAGCTCCTACAATGAGCAGTTCTTC. Residues: CASSYIQVSSYNEQFF.

The rearrangement joins TRBV27 to TRBJ1-5, with 9 bases that match TRBD1. This CDR3 region has 16 residues. CDR1 and CDR2 from the germline V gene are MNHEY and SMNVEV (reference sequence). With 1 base clipped from V and 6 bases from J, the junction kept 7 bases outside the gene matches. The CDR3 loop reads CASSLLGTGTGQPQHF. In DNA form, the CDR3 reads TGTGCCAGCAGTTTATTAGGGACAGGGACGGGTCAGCCCCAGCATTTT.

This clone was detected a few times. This chain connects TRBV28 to TRBJ1-1; D is possibly TRBD1 (5 bases). Germline CDR1 and CDR2: MDHEN and SYDVKM. The V and J ends lost 1 base and 0 bases respectively, with 15 bases between them. This CDR3 is 17 amino acids long. CDR3 nucleotide sequence: TGTGCCAGCAGTTTATCGTTGGGTGGGGCTCTGAACACTGAAGCTTTCTTT. It translates to CASSLSLGGALNTEAFF.

The genes are TRBV19 and TRBJ1-2; D not resolved. The germline gives CDR1 LNHDA, CDR2 SQIVND (reference sequence). Trimming took 6 bases from V and 7 from J, leaving 24 bases between them. CDR3 length equals 16 residues. The CDR3 DNA sequence: TGTGCCAGTAGATCGGGGTTTTTGGGTAGGGCCGGTGGCTACACCTTC. Protein sequence: CASRSGFLGRAGGYTF.

The chain combines TRBV5-6 with TRBJ1-2, with D possibly being TRBD1 (6 bases). Trimming shortened V by 0 bases and J by 5 bases, and 11 bases separated the two germline ends. The CDR3 has 14 residues. The V gene's germline CDR1 is SGHDT and CDR2 YYEEEE. CDR3 loop: CASSLETGPYGYTF. The CDR3 DNA reads TGTGCCAGCAGCTTGGAAACAGGGCCATATGGCTACACCTTC.

J is TRBJ2-1 and V is TRBV4-3; 7 bases agree with TRBD1. Germline CDR1 LGHNA, CDR2 YSLEER. The V segment lost 4 bases and the J segment 5 bases; nucleotides outside the gene matches: 8. CDR3 length equals 15 residues. The chain's CDR3 is CASSRSGTEHNEQFF. The CDR3 DNA reads TGCGCCAGCAGCCGTTCCGGGACAGAACACAATGAGCAGTTCTTC.

The chain uses TRBV19 and TRBJ2-7; D may be TRBD1 (6 bases). The CDR3 consists of 12 residues. Germline assignment: CDR1 LNHDA and CDR2 SQIVND (reference sequence). Trimming took off 4 bases at V and 5 bases at J, with 9 bases between the two ends. This chain's CDR3 is CASSKQGHEQYF. The CDR3 DNA sequence: TGTGCCAGTAGTAAACAGGGCCACGAGCAGTACTTC.

The J gene is TRBJ2-1, the V gene TRBV28; no firm D call. The V gene's germline CDR1 is MDHEN and CDR2 SYDVKM. The CDR3 has 12 amino acids. Trimming removed 2 bases from V and 10 bases from J, with 9 bases in between. The CDR3 DNA follows: TGTGCCAGCAGTTTAAGGAGAACGGAGCAGTTCTTC. It is translated as CASSLRRTEQFF.

The rearrangement uses TRBV4-3 and TRBJ2-1; 9 nucleotides match TRBD2. V was clipped by 4 bases and J by 2 bases; unmatched bases: 12. The length of the CDR3 is 18 residues. The germline gives CDR1 LGHNA, CDR2 YSLEER. CDR3 sequence (DNA): TGCGCCAGCAGCCCCCTAGCGGGGTCAACCAACGCCTACAATGAGCAGTTCTTC. Translated: CASSPLAGSTNAYNEQFF.

The J gene is TRBJ1-6, the V gene TRBV2; D may be TRBD1 (5 bases). CDR1 is SNHLY, CDR2 FYNNEI, per germline. The ends were cut back, 4 bases at V and 11 bases at J, with 9 bases in the middle. The CDR3 runs 12 residues. The CDR3 DNA reads as TGTGCCAGCAGTGCTGGAGGGGCACCCCTCCACTTT. This codes for CASSAGGAPLHF.